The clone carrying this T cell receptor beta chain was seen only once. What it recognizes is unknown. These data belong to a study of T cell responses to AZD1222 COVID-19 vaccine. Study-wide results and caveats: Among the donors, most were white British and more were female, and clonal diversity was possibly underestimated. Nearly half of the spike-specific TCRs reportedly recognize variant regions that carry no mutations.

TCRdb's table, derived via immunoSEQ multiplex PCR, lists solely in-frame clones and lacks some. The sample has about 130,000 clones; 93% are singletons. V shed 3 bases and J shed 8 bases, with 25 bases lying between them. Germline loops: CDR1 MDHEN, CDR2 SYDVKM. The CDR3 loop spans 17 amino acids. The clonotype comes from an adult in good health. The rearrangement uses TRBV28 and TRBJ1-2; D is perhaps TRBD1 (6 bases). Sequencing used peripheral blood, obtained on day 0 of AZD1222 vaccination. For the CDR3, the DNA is TGTGCCAGCAGTTTGGGCGTTGGGGGGGGCGCTGGAGGAGGCTACACCTTC. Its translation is CASSLGVGGGAGGGYTF.